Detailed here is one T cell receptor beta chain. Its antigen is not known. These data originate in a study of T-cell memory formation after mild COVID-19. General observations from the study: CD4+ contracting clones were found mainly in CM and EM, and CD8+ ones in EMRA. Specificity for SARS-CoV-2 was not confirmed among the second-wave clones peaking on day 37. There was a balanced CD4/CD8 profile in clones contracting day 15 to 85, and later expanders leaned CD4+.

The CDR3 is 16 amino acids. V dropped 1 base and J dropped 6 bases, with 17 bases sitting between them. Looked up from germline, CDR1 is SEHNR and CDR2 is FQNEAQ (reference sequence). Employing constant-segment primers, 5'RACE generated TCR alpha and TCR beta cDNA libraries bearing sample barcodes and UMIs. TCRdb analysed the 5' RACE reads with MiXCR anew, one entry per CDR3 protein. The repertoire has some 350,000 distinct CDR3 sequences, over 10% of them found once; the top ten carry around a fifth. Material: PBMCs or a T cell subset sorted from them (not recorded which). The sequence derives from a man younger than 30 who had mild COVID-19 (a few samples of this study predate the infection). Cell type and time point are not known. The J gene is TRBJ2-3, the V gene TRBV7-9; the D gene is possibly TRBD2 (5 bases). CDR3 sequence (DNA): TGTGCCAGCAGCTTAGGCCGGGATGGGTGGTCCGATACGCAGTATTTT. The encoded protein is CASSLGRDGWSDTQYF.